The T cell receptor beta chain described here comes from a study of blood T cells in healthy people across ages. In germline, CDR1 is SNHLY, CDR2 FYNNEI. Trimming took 7 bases from V and 3 from J, leaving 15 bases between them. This CDR3 is built from 14 residues. Together with a sample-barcoded 5' primer, a J-beta primer mix was included in a second PCR lasting about 7 to 11 cycles. TCRdb reprocessed the 5' RACE reads with MiXCR, giving one entry per CDR3 protein. The sample includes about 970,000 distinct CDR3 sequences, roughly half seen only once; the top ten take over 20%. The receptor was isolated from an older woman in good health. The sequencing sample was made of blood. The V and J genes are TRBV2 and TRBJ1-2; the D gene is possibly TRBD1 (6 bases). The CDR3 sequence is CASNKRGADYGYTF. The CDR3 coding sequence is TGTGCCAGCAATAAACGGGGGGCGGACTATGGCTACACCTTC.